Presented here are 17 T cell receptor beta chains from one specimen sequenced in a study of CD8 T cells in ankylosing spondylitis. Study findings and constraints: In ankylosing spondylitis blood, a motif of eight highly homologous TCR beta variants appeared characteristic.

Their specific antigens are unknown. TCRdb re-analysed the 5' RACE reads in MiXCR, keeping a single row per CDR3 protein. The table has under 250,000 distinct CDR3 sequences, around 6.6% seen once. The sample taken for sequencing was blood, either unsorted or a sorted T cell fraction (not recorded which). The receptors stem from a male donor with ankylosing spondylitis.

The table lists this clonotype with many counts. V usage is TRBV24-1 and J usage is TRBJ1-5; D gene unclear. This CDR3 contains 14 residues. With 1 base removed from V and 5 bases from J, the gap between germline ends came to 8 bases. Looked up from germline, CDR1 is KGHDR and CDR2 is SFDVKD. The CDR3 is CATSDFGADQPQHF. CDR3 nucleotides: TGTGCCACCAGTGATTTCGGAGCGGATCAGCCCCAGCATTTT.

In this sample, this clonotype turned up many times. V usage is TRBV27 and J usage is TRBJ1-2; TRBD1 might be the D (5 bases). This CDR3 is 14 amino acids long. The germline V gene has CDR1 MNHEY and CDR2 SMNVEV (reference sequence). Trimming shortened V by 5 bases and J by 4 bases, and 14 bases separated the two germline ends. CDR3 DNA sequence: TGTGCCAGCAGTCCGATTGACAGCTTCTATGGCTACACCTTC. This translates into CASSPIDSFYGYTF.

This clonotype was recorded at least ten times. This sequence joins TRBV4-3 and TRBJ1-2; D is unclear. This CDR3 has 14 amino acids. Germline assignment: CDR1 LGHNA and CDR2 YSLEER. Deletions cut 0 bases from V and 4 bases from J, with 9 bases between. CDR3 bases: TGCGCCAGCAGCCAAGATACCAGTTCCTATGGCTACACCTTC. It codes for CASSQDTSSYGYTF.

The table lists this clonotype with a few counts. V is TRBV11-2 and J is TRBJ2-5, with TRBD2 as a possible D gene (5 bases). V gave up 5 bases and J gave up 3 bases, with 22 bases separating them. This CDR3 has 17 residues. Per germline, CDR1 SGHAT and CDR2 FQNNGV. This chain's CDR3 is CASSRNSLVTTEETQYF. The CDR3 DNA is TGTGCCAGCAGCCGCAATTCACTAGTAACAACCGAAGAGACCCAGTACTTC.

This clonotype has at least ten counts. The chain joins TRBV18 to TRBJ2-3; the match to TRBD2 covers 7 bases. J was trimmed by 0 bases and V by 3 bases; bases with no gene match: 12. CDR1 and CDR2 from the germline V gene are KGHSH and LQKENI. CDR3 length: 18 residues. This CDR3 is CASSPSRGRESSTDTQYF. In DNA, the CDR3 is TGTGCCAGCTCACCCTCCCGAGGGCGGGAGTCTAGCACAGATACGCAGTATTTT.

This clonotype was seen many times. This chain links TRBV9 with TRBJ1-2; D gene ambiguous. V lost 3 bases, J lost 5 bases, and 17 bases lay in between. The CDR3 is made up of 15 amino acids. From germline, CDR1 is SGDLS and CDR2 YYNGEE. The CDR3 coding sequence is TGTGCCAGCAGCGGGTCGCAAGAAATTGAATATGGCTACACCTTC. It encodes CASSGSQEIEYGYTF.

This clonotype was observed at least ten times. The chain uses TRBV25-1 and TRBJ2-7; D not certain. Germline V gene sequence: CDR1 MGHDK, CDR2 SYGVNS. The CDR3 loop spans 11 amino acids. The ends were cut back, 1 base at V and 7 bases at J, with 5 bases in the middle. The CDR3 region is CASSEFWEQYF. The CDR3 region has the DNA TGTGCCAGCAGTGAATTCTGGGAGCAGTACTTC.

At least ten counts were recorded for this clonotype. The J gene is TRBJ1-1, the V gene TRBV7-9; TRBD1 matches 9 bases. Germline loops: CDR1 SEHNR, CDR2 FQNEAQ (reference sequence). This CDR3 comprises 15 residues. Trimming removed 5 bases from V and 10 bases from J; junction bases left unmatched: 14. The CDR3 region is CASSQATGGLKLAFF. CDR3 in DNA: TGTGCCAGCAGCCAAGCGACAGGGGGACTGAAGTTAGCTTTCTTT.

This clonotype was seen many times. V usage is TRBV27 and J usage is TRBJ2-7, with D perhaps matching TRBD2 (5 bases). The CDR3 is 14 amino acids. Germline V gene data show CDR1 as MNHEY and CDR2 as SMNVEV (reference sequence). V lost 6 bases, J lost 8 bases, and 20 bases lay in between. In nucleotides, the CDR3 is TGTGCCAGCAGCTCACTAGTCCTCCCGATCCAGCAGTACTTC. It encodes CASSSLVLPIQQYF.

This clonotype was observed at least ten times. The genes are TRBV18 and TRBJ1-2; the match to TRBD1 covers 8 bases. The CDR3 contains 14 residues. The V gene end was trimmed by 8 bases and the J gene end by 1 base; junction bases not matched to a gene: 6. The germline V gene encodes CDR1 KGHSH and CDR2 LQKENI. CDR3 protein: CASSPGQGNYGYTF. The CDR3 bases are TGTGCCAGCAGCCCTGGACAGGGTAACTATGGCTACACCTTC.

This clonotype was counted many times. The CDR3 DNA is TGTGCCAGCAGCCGAAGCCGAGAGGTGTTTTTT. It codes for CASSRSREVFF. The rearrangement uses TRBV11-2 and TRBJ1-4; D is ambiguous. The CDR3 length is 11 residues. With 5 bases removed from V and 15 bases from J, the gap between germline ends came to 13 bases. The germline V gene encodes CDR1 SGHAT and CDR2 FQNNGV.

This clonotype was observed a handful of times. The CDR3 region has the DNA TGTGCCAGCAGTGATGGCCAGGGCGGCACAGATACGCAGTATTTT. Residues: CASSDGQGGTDTQYF. V and J are TRBV6-1 and TRBJ2-3, with a tentative D call TRBD1 (5 bases). This CDR3 is 15 amino acids long. Germline V gene lookup returns CDR1 MNHNS and CDR2 SASEGT. V dropped 3 bases and J dropped 1 base, with 11 bases sitting between them.

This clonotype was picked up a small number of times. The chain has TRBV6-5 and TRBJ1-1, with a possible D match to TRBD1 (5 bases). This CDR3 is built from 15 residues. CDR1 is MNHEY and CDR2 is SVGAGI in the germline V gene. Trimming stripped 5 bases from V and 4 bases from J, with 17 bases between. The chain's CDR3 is CASSTEMGPGTEAFF. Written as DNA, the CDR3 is TGTGCCAGCAGTACCGAAATGGGACCGGGCACTGAAGCTTTCTTT.

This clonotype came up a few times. CDR3 nucleotides: TGCGCCAGCAGCGTCGCCCCCCAGAATGGCTACACCTTC. Amino acid sequence: CASSVAPQNGYTF. V and J are TRBV5-1 and TRBJ1-2; D is ambiguous. V gave up 4 bases and J gave up 6 bases, with 13 bases separating them. The germline V gene encodes CDR1 SGHRS and CDR2 YFSETQ. The CDR3 covers 13 residues.

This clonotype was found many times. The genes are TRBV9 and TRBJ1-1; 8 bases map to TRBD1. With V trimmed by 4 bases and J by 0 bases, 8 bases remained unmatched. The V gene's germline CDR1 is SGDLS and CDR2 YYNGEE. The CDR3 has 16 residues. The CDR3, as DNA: TGTGCCAGCAGCCCCCCCGGGACAGGTTTGAACACTGAAGCTTTCTTT. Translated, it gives CASSPPGTGLNTEAFF.

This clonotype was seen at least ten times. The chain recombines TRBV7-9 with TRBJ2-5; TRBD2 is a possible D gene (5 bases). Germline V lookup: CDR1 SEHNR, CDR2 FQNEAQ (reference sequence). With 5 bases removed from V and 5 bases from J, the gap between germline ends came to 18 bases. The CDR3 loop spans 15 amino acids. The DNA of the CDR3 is TGTGCCAGCAGCGTAAGGACTGCTCCTAAGGAGACCCAGTACTTC. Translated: CASSVRTAPKETQYF.

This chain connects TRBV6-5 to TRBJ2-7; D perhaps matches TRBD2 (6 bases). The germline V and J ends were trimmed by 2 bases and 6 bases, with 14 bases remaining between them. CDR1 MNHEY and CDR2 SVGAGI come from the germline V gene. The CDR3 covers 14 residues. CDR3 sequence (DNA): TGTGCCAGCAGTTACGCAGTGGAGGGAGGCGAGCAGTACTTC. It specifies CASSYAVEGGEQYF.